The rows below give T cell receptor beta chains drawn from one sample of a study of blood T cell repertoires in COVID-19. Assay: immunoSEQ multiplex PCR; the TCRdb copy retains only in-frame clones and omits some. In the table there are roughly 360,000 clones, more than 75% of which are singletons. Sequencing used PBMCs or T cells enriched from blood (not recorded which). The receptors stem from a man aged 30-40 years who had recovered from COVID-19. The CDR3 runs from the conserved cysteine through the conserved F or W. D genes are given only for firm matches. Where a row states a size, it is once, few, many or the class of an expanded clone; other rows omit it.

TRBJ2-7 | TRBV19 | - | - | TGTGCCAGTAGTATAGACGGGGGAACTCCCTACGAGCAGTACTTC | CASSIDGGTPYEQYF
TRBJ2-7 | TRBV4-2 | TRBD2 | - | TGTGCCAGCAGCCAAGGGACTAGCTACGAGCAGTACTTC | CASSQGTSYEQYF
TRBJ1-2 | TRBV5-1 | TRBD1 | - | TGCGCCAGCAGCTCACCCCTCGGACAGGGGGATACTGGCTACACCTTC | CASSSPLGQGDTGYTF
TRBJ2-3 | TRBV29-1 | TRBD1 | - | TGCAGCGTCAAATCCGGGACAGGGAAGGATACGCAGTATTTT | CSVKSGTGKDTQYF
TRBJ1-1 | TRBV11-3 | - | - | TGTGCCAGCAGCTTAAGAGGCCCGAACACTGAAGCTTTCTTT | CASSLRGPNTEAFF
TRBJ1-6 | TRBV6-5 | - | - | TGTGCCAGCAGTTACCGCCCGCTAAATTCACCCCTCCACTTT | CASSYRPLNSPLHF
TRBJ1-2 | TRBV9 | - | - | TGTGCCAGCAGCGTGACAGGCGAAAACTATGGCTACACCTTC | CASSVTGENYGYTF
TRBJ1-6 | TRBV7-9 | - | - | TGTGCCAGCAGCGCCCGGACATCTAGCTCCTATAATTCACCCCTCCACTTT | CASSARTSSSYNSPLHF
TRBJ2-1 | TRBV5-1 | - | - | TGCGCCAGCAGCTTCGTACCAGGGACCTACAATGAGCAGTTCTTC | CASSFVPGTYNEQFF
TRBJ1-6 | TRBV6-5 | - | - | TGTGCCAGCAGTTACTCGAAAGGGGATAATTCACCCCTCCACTTT | CASSYSKGDNSPLHF
TRBJ2-1 | TRBV10-3 | - | - | TGTGCCATCAGTGAGTCAGGAGTAAATCTTGAGCAGTTCTTC | CAISESGVNLEQFF
TRBJ2-7 | TRBV11-2 | - | once | TGTGCCAGCAGCTTAGCTTCCAGAATCTACGAGCAGTACTTC | CASSLASRIYEQYF
TRBJ2-2 | TRBV11-2 | - | - | TGTGCCAGCAGCGGAGCTGGGGGGGCGGGCACCGGGGAGCTGTTTTTT | CASSGAGGAGTGELFF
TRBJ1-1 | TRBV7-9 | - | - | TGTGCCAGCAGCTTGGACACTACGAACACTGAAGCTTTCTTT | CASSLDTTNTEAFF
TRBJ2-3 | TRBV5-6 | TRBD1 | - | TGTGCCAGCAGCACCTCTGCAGGGGGCGGGATAGATACGCAGTATTTT | CASSTSAGGGIDTQYF
TRBJ2-1 | TRBV3-1/TRBV3-2 | TRBD2 | - | TGTGCCAGCAGCCAAGTCCGACTAGCGGGGGTTGTGGGCAATGAGCAGTTCTTC | CASSQVRLAGVVGNEQFF
TRBJ1-2 | TRBV6-5 | - | - | TGTGCCAGCAGTTACTCCAGGGGAAACTATGGCTACACCTTC | CASSYSRGNYGYTF
TRBJ2-1 | TRBV6-5 | TRBD1 | once | TGTGCCAGCAGCTACGGGACAGGGAGAAATGAGCAGTTCTTC | CASSYGTGRNEQFF
TRBJ1-5 | TRBV10-3 | - | few | TGTGCCATCAGTGAGGACAGCGCAAATCAGCCCCAGCATTTT | CAISEDSANQPQHF
TRBJ2-2 | TRBV2 | TRBD2 | - | TGTGCCAGCAAGATAGCGGGGGGCCTGAACACCGGGGAGCTGTTTTTT | CASKIAGGLNTGELFF
TRBJ2-3 | TRBV5-1 | TRBD2 | - | TGCGCCAGCATGTTAGCGGGGGCAGATACGCAGTATTTT | CASMLAGADTQYF
TRBJ1-1 | TRBV6-5 | TRBD1 | - | TGTGCCAGCAGTTACCGGACAGGGTTAACTGAAGCTTTCTTT | CASSYRTGLTEAFF
TRBJ1-2 | TRBV6-5 | TRBD1 | - | TGTGCCAGCAGGCGACAGGGGGAGGGCTACACCTTC | CASRRQGEGYTF